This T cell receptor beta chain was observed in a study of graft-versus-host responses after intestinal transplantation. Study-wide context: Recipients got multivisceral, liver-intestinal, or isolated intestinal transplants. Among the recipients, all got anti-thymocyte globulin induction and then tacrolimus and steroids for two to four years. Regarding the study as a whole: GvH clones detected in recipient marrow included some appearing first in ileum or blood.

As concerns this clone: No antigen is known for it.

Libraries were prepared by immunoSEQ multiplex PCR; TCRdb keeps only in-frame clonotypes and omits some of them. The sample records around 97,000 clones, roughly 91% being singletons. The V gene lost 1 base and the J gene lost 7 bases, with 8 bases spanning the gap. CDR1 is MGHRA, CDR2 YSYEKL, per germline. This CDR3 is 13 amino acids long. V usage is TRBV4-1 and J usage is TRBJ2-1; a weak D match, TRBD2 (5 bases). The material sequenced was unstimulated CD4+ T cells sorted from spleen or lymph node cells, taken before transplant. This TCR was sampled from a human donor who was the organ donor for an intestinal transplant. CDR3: CASSQGTGNEQFF. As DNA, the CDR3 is TGCGCCAGCAGCCAAGGGACTGGTAATGAGCAGTTCTTC.